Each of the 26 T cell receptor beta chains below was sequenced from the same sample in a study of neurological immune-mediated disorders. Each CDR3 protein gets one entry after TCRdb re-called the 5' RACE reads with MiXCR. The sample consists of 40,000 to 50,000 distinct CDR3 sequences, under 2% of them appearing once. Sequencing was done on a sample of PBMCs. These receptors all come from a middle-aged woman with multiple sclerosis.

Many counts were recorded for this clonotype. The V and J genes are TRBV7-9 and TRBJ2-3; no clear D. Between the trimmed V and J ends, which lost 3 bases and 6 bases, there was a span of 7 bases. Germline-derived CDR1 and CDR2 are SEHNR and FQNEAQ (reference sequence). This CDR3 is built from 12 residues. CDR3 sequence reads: CASSFLGDTQYF. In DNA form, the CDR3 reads TGTGCCAGCAGCTTCCTCGGGGATACGCAGTATTTT. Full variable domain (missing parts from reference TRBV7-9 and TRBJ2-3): DTGVSQNPRHKITKRGQNVTFRCDPISEHNRLYWYRQTLGQGPEFLTYFQNEAQLEKSRLLSDRFSAERPKGSFSTLEIQRTEQGDSAMYLCASSFLGDTQYFGPGTRLTVL.

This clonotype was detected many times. CDR3 loop: CASSLNTGANYGYTF. The CDR3 bases are TGTGCCAGCAGCTTAAACACCGGGGCAAACTATGGCTACACCTTC. The J gene is TRBJ1-2, the V gene TRBV7-6, with a tentative D call TRBD1 (5 bases). The CDR3 extends over 15 amino acids. Germline-derived CDR1 and CDR2 are SGHVS and FNYEAQ. The V gene lost 2 bases and the J gene lost 2 bases, with 12 bases spanning the gap.

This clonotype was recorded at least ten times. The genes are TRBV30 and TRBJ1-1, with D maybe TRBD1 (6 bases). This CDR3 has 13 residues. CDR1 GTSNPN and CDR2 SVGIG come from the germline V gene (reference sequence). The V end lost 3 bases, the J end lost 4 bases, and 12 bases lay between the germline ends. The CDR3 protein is CAWRRQDGTEAFF. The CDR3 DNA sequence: TGTGCCTGGAGGCGACAGGACGGCACTGAAGCTTTCTTT.

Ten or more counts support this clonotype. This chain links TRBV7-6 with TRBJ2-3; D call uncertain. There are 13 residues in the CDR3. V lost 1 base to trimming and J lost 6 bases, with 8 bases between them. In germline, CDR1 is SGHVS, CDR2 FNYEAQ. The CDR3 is CASSLGDSDTQYF. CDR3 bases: TGTGCCAGCAGCTTAGGCGACTCCGATACGCAGTATTTT. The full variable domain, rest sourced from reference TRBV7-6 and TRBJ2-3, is GAGVSQSPRYKVTKRGQDVALRCDPISGHVSLYWYRQALGQGPEFLTYFNYEAQQDKSGLPNDRFSAERPEGSISTLTIQRTEQRDSAMYRCASSLGDSDTQYFGPGTRLTVL.

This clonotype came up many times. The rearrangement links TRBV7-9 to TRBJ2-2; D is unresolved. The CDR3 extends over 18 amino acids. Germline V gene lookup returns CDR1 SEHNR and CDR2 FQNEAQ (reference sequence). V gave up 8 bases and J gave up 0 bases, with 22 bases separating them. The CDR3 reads CASRRLKGTLANTGELFF. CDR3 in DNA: TGTGCCAGCCGACGGTTAAAGGGAACACTCGCGAACACCGGGGAGCTGTTTTTT.

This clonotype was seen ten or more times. The chain's CDR3 is CASSSWGQSEQYF. The CDR3, as DNA: TGCGCCAGCAGCTCGTGGGGACAGTCCGAGCAGTACTTC. The chain joins TRBV5-1 to TRBJ2-7; the match to TRBD1 covers 7 bases. Germline values: CDR1 SGHRS, CDR2 YFSETQ. V shed 3 bases, J shed 6 bases, and the junction held 6 bases outside the gene matches. This CDR3 comprises 13 residues.

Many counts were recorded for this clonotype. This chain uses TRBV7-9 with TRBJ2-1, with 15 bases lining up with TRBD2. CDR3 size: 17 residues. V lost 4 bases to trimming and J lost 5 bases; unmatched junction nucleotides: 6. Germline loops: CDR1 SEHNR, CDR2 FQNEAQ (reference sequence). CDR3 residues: CASSSLRTSGGDNEQFF. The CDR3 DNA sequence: TGTGCCAGCAGCTCACTACGGACTAGCGGGGGGGACAATGAGCAGTTCTTC.

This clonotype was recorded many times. In DNA form, the CDR3 reads TGCGCCAGCAGCTTAAGGGGCCCTCAGGAAGGCTACACCTTC. It translates to CASSLRGPQEGYTF. This chain joins TRBV5-1 and TRBJ1-2; D is perhaps TRBD1 (5 bases). This CDR3 comprises 14 residues. The V and J ends lost 2 bases and 8 bases respectively, with 16 bases between them. CDR1 and CDR2 (germline): SGHRS, YFSETQ.

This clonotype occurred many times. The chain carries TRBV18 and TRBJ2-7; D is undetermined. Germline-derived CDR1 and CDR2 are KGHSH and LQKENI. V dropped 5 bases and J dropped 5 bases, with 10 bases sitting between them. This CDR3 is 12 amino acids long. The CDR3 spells CASSNSQNEQYF. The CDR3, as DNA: TGTGCCAGCTCAAACTCCCAAAACGAGCAGTACTTC.

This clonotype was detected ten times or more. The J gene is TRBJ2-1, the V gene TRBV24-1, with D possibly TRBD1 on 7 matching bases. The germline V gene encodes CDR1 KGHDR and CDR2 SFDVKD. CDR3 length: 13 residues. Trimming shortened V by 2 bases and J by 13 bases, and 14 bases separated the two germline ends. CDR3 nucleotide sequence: TGTGCCACCAGTGATTCGGTGACAGGGACTCAGTTCTTC. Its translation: CATSDSVTGTQFF.

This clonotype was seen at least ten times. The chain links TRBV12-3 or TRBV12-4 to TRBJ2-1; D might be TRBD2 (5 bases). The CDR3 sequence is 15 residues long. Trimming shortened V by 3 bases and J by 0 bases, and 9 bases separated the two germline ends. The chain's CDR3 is CASSFFGVSYNEQFF. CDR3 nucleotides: TGTGCCAGCAGTTTTTTCGGGGTCTCCTACAATGAGCAGTTCTTC.

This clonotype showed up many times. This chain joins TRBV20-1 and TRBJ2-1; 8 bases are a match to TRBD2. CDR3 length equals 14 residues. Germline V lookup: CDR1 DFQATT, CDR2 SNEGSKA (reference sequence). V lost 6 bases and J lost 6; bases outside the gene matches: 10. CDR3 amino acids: CSATNPGTSNEQFF. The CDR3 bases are TGCAGTGCGACTAACCCCGGGACTAGCAATGAGCAGTTCTTC.

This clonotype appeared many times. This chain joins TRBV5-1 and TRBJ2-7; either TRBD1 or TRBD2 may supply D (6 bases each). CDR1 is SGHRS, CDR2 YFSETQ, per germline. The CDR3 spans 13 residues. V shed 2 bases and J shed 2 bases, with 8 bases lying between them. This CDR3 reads CASSFRGAYEQYF. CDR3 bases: TGCGCCAGCAGCTTTAGGGGGGCCTACGAGCAGTACTTC.

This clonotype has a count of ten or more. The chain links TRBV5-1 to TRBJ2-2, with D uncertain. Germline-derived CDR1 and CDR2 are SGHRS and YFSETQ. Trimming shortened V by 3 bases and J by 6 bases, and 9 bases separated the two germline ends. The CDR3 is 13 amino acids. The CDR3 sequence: CASSSQWAGELFF. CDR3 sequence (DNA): TGCGCCAGCAGCTCCCAGTGGGCCGGGGAGCTGTTTTTT. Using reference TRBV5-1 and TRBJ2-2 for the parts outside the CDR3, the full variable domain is KAGVTQTPRYLIKTRGQQVTLSCSPISGHRSVSWYQQTPGQGLQFLFEYFSETQRNKGNFPGRFSGRQFSNSRSEMNVSTLELGDSALYLCASSSQWAGELFFGEGSRLTVL.

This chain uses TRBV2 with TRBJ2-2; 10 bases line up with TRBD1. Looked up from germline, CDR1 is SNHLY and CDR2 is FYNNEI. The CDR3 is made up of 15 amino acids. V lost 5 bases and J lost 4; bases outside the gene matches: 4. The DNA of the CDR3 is TGTGCCAGCAGTTGGGACAGGGGATCCACCGGGGAGCTGTTTTTT. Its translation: CASSWDRGSTGELFF.

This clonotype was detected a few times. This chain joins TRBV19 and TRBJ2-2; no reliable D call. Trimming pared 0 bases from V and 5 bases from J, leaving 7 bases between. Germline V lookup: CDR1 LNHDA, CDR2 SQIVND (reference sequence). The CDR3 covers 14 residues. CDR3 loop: CASSIDWETGELFF. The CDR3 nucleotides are TGTGCCAGTAGTATAGATTGGGAAACCGGGGAGCTGTTTTTT.

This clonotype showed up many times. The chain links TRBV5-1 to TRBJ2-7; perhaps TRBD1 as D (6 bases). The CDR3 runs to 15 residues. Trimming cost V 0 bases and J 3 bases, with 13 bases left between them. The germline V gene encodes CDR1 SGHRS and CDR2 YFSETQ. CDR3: CASSLEAQGLYEQYF. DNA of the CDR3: TGCGCCAGCAGCTTGGAGGCGCAGGGGCTCTACGAGCAGTACTTC.

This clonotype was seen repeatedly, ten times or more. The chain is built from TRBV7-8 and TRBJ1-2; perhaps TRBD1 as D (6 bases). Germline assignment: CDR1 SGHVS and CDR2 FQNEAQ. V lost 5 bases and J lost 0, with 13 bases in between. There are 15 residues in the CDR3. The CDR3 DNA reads TGTGCCAGCAGCGCGCAAAGGGGGGCTAACTATGGCTACACCTTC. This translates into CASSAQRGANYGYTF.

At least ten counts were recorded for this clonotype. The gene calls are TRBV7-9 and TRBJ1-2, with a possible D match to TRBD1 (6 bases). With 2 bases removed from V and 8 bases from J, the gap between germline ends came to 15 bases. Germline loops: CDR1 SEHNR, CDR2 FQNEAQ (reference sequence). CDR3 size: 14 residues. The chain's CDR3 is CASSLTRDKGGYTF. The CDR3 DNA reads TGTGCCAGCAGCTTAACCCGGGACAAAGGGGGCTACACCTTC.

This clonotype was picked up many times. The chain's CDR3 is CASSLDNGTGTGANVLTF. The CDR3 DNA follows: TGTGCCAGCAGCTTAGATAATGGGACAGGGACTGGGGCCAACGTCCTGACTTTC. V is TRBV11-3 and J is TRBJ2-6; 9 bases are a match to TRBD1. Per the germline V gene, CDR1 is SGHNT and CDR2 is YENEEA. Trimming at V came to 0 bases and at J to 2 bases, leaving 5 bases not matched to a gene. The CDR3 contains 18 residues.

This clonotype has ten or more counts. In DNA form, the CDR3 reads TGCGCCAGCAAGACTCGGGGGGGGGCGTCTAACACTGAAGCTTTCTTT. This translates into CASKTRGGASNTEAFF. The chain joins TRBV5-1 to TRBJ1-1; D possibly corresponds to TRBD1 (6 bases). The V and J ends lost 6 bases and 2 bases respectively, with 20 bases between them. Germline lookup yields CDR1 SGHRS and CDR2 YFSETQ. The length of the CDR3 is 16 residues.

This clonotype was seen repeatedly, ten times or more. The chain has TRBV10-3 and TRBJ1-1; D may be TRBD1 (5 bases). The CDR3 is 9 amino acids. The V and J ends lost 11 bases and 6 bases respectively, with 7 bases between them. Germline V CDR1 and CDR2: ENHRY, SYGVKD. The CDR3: CAWGAEAFF. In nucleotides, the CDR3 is TGTGCCTGGGGGGCTGAAGCTTTCTTT.

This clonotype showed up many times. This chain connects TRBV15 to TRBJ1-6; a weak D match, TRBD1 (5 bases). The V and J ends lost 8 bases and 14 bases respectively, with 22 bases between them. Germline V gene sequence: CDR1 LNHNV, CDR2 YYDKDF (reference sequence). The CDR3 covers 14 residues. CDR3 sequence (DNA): TGTGCCACCTCCCGTGGGGGGTTGGGGAGAACCCTCCACTTT. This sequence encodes CATSRGGLGRTLHF. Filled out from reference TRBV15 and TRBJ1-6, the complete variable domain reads DAMVIQNPRYQVTQFGKPVTLSCSQTLNHNVMYWYQQKSSQAPKLLFHYYDKDFNNEADTPDNFQSRRPNTSFCFLDIRSPGLGDTAMYLCATSRGGLGRTLHFGNGTRLTVT.

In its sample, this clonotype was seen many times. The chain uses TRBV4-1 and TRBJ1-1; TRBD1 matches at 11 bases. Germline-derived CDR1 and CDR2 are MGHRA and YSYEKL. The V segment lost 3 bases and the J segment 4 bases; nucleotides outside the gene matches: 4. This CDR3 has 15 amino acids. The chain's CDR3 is CASSQRGQGGTEAFF. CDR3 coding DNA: TGCGCCAGCAGCCAGAGGGGACAGGGGGGCACTGAAGCTTTCTTT.

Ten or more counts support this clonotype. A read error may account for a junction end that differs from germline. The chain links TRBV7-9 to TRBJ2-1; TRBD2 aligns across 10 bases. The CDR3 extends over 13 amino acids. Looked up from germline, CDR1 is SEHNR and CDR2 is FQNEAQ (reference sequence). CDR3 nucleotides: TGTGCCACCAGCGGGGGGGCCTACAATGAGCAGTTCTTC. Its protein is CATSGGAYNEQFF.

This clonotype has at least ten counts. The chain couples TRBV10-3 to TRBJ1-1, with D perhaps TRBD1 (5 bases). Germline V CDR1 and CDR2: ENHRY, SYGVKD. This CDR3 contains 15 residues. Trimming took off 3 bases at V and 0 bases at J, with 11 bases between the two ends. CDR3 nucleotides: TGTGCCATCAGTGACAGGGTAGGGATGAACACTGAAGCTTTCTTT. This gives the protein CAISDRVGMNTEAFF.